The sequence of this TCR beta chain was determined in a study of blood T cell repertoires in COVID-19. The overall study: The samples span acute and convalescent COVID-19 from the United States, Italy and Spain. The cDNA or gDNA used as material had been derived from T cells, B-cell-depleted T cells, or PBMCs.

Original handling: For nucleated cells, counts were estimated from reference gene primer amplification. TCRdb's copy holds only in-frame clones and misses some; the assay was immunoSEQ multiplex PCR. V and J calls and clone size follow that table, whereas D and trimming were derived from the DNA. The profile covers some 78,000 clones, with roughly 90% appearing a single time and around a quarter taken by the ten largest. The CDR3 extends over 22 amino acids. Germline V gives CDR1 MGHRA, CDR2 YSYEKL. Trimming took 4 bases from V and 0 from J; bases not matched to a gene: 24. The chain recombines TRBV4-1 with TRBJ2-3; 8 positions match TRBD2. This sequence was found in a man over 45 with active or convalescent COVID-19. The sequencing sample was made of peripheral blood. The CDR3 DNA follows: TGCGCCAGCAGCCTAAAACCTGGGAAACAGGATTTACTAGCGGAGAGCACAGATACGCAGTATTTT. Its translation is CASSLKPGKQDLLAESTDTQYF.